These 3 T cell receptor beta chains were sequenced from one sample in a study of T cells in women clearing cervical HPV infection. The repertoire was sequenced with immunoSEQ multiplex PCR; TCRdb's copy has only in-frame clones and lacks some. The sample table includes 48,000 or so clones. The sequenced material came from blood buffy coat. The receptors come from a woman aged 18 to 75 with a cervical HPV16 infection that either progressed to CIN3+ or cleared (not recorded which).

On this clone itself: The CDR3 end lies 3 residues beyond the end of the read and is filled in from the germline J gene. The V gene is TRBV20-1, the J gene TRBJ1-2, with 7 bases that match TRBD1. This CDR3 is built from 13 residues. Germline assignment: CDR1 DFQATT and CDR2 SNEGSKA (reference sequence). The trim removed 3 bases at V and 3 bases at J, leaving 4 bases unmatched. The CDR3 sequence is CSARDRRHYGYTF. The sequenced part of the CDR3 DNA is TGCAGTGCTAGGGACAGGAGGCACTATGGC.

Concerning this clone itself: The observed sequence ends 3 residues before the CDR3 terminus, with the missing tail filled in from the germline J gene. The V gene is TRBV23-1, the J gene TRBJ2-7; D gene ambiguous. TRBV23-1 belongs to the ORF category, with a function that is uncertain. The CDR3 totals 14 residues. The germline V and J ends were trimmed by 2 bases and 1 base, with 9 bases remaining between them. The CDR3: CASSQKGPSYEQYF. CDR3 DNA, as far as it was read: TGCGCCAGCAGTCAAAAGGGTCCGTCCTACGAG.

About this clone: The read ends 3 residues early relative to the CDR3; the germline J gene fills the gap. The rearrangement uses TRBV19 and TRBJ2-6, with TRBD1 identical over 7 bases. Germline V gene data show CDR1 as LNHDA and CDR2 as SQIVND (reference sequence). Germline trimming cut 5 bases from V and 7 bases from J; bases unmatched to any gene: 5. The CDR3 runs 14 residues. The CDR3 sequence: CASSETGTANVLTF. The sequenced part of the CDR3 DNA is TGTGCCAGTAGTGAGACAGGGACAGCCAACGTC.